Below, 32 T cell receptor beta chains from the same sample are listed, as sequenced in a study of shared clonotypes between healthy human individuals (TCRdb year 2020). Libraries were built with the immunoSEQ multiplex PCR assay. In TCRdb, the immuneACCESS table is reduced to in-frame sequences with V and J assigned. These tables do not hold every clone; where another copy was compared, an unresolved V gene accounts for under half, and the others remain unexplained. The sample table shows 2 million to 3 million clones, and more than 85% are seen once. Around 0.4% of the sample is held by the ten biggest clonotypes. Material: naive CD4+ T cells from PBMCs. Per the publication, the cell subset or site label means: CD45RA+ positively selected. Receptor source: a man aged 18 to 30 in good health. Some clones in this sample may be carry-over from other donors' samples.

The chain has TRBV11-2 and TRBJ1-4; TRBD1 is a possible D gene (5 bases). V was trimmed by 8 bases and J by 2 bases, leaving 9 bases between them. Germline values: CDR1 SGHAT, CDR2 FQNNGV. CDR3 size: 13 residues. The CDR3, as DNA: TGTGCCAGCGGTCGGGGGACTAATGAAAAACTGTTTTTT. Translating gives CASGRGTNEKLFF.

Comments on this clone: One end of the junction varies from germline; a read error may be responsible. The chain is built from TRBV5-1 and TRBJ1-5, with TRBD1 matching 10 bases. Germline V gives CDR1 SGHRS, CDR2 YFSETQ. This CDR3 spans 15 amino acids. In nucleotides, the CDR3 is TGTGCCAGCAGTCTTAGGACAGGGGGGGACCAGCCCCAGCATTTT. This gives the protein CASSLRTGGDQPQHF.

This clone was found once. The CDR3 sequence: CASRAVRLAGSGELFF. CDR3 DNA: TGTGCCAGCAGAGCAGTCCGACTAGCGGGATCAGGGGAGCTGTTTTTT. The genes are TRBV13 and TRBJ2-2, with 11 bases aligning to TRBD2. V dropped 6 bases and J dropped 8; count of bases not matched to a gene: 11. This CDR3 has 16 amino acids. Germline lookup yields CDR1 PRHDT and CDR2 FYEKMQ (reference sequence).

As to this clone: The same CDR3 is also encoded by other DNA sequences in this sample. The rearrangement joins TRBV5-1 to TRBJ1-2; D might be TRBD1 (6 bases). Deletions cut 4 bases from V and 3 bases from J, with 10 bases between. This CDR3 comprises 13 residues. Germline lookup yields CDR1 SGHRS and CDR2 YFSETQ. The DNA for the CDR3 is TGCGCCAGCAGCCCGGGACAAGACTATGGCTACACCTTC. Protein: CASSPGQDYGYTF.

Turning to this clone: Other DNA sequences from this sample encode an identical CDR3 as well. The gene calls are TRBV6-1 and TRBJ1-1; D is uncertain. This CDR3 spans 11 amino acids. V was shortened by 8 bases and J by 1 base, with 5 bases between the two germline ends. Germline lookup yields CDR1 MNHNS and CDR2 SASEGT. As DNA, the CDR3 is TGTGCCAGCCGACGGAACACTGAAGCTTTCTTT. Translated: CASRRNTEAFF.

The chain links TRBV5-6 to TRBJ2-3, with D possibly called TRBD1 or TRBD2 (5 bases each). The CDR3 totals 15 residues. Germline V lookup: CDR1 SGHDT, CDR2 YYEEEE. Trimming cost V 0 bases and J 1 base, with 9 bases left between them. Here the CDR3 DNA reads TGTGCCAGCAGCTTGGTGCAGGGAGGCACAGATACGCAGTATTTT. This gives the protein CASSLVQGGTDTQYF. The variable domain in full, completed from reference TRBV5-6 and TRBJ2-3, reads DAGVTQSPTHLIKTRGQQVTLRCSPKSGHDTVSWYQQALGQGPQFIFQYYEEEERQRGNFPDRFSGHQFPNYSSELNVNALLLGDSALYLCASSLVQGGTDTQYFGPGTRLTVL.

V gene TRBV18 combines with J gene TRBJ1-2; no definite D call. CDR3 length equals 14 residues. Per germline, CDR1 KGHSH and CDR2 LQKENI. V was cut by 5 bases and J by 5 bases, with 15 bases left in between. The CDR3 coding sequence is TGTGCCAGCTCAGCCAGTAGTAGGGCGTATGGCTACACCTTC. It specifies CASSASSRAYGYTF.

The rearrangement links TRBV29-1 to TRBJ2-5; D not resolved. The CDR3 sequence is 12 residues long. Germline V lookup: CDR1 SQVTM, CDR2 ANQGSEA. V gave up 3 bases and J gave up 1 base, with 6 bases separating them. In DNA, the CDR3 is TGCAGCGTTGACGCAGGCCAAGAGACCCAGTACTTC. It translates to CSVDAGQETQYF.

V and J are TRBV18 and TRBJ1-5; D may be TRBD1 (6 bases). Trimming took 3 bases from V and 3 from J, leaving 9 bases between them. The germline gives CDR1 KGHSH, CDR2 LQKENI. This CDR3 has 14 residues. The CDR3 loop is CASSPRTDNQPQHF. DNA for the CDR3: TGTGCCAGCTCACCCCGGACAGACAATCAGCCCCAGCATTTT.

The rearrangement links TRBV28 to TRBJ1-2, with 9 bases fitting TRBD1. The V segment lost 5 bases and the J segment 7 bases; nucleotides outside the gene matches: 20. The CDR3 runs to 18 residues. Germline loops: CDR1 MDHEN, CDR2 SYDVKM. The CDR3 here is CASSPGGGQGRLRVGYTF. CDR3 nucleotide sequence: TGTGCCAGCAGTCCCGGGGGGGGACAGGGAAGGTTGAGGGTTGGCTACACCTTC.

This chain links TRBV2 with TRBJ2-5; D may be TRBD1 (5 bases). From germline, CDR1 is SNHLY and CDR2 FYNNEI. V lost 2 bases, J lost 7 bases, and 11 bases lay in between. CDR3 length: 13 residues. In DNA, the CDR3 is TGTGCCAGCAGTGAAACCCCCCAGGGGACCCAGTACTTC. Encoded protein: CASSETPQGTQYF. Complete variable domain (other parts from reference TRBV2 and TRBJ2-5): EPEVTQTPSHQVTQMGQEVILRCVPISNHLYFYWYRQILGQKVEFLVSFYNNEISEKSEIFDDQFSVERPDGSNFTLKIRSTKLEDSAMYFCASSETPQGTQYFGPGTRLLVL.

This chain uses TRBV7-2 with TRBJ2-3; D could derive from TRBD1 or TRBD2 (6 bases each). CDR1 and CDR2 from the germline V gene are SGHTA and FQGNSA. The V gene lost 5 bases and the J gene lost 0 bases, with 15 bases spanning the gap. The CDR3 loop spans 16 amino acids. CDR3 region: CASSLGGSFSTDTQYF. CDR3 sequence (DNA): TGTGCCAGCAGCCTAGGGGGGTCCTTTAGCACAGATACGCAGTATTTT.

This chain uses TRBV27 with TRBJ2-7; TRBD2 matches at 13 bases. V lost 6 bases and J lost 4; bases outside the gene matches: 6. Germline CDR1 is MNHEY and CDR2 is SMNVEV (reference sequence). This CDR3 is built from 15 residues. The CDR3 here is CASRTSGRAGYEQYF. Here the CDR3 DNA reads TGTGCCAGCAGAACTAGCGGGAGGGCCGGTTACGAGCAGTACTTC.

The genes are TRBV6-4 and TRBJ2-3; 7 bases are a match to TRBD2. The CDR3 runs 14 residues. With 6 bases clipped from V and 4 bases from J, the junction kept 7 bases outside the gene matches. Germline V gene sequence: CDR1 MRHNA, CDR2 SNTAGT. CDR3 DNA: TGTGCCAGCAGCCGTTCGGCGGGGGCAGATACGCAGTATTTT. Translating gives CASSRSAGADTQYF.

This chain uses TRBV2 with TRBJ2-3; TRBD2 might be the D (6 bases). Germline CDR1 SNHLY, CDR2 FYNNEI. V lost 11 bases and J 3 bases, leaving 12 bases between the germline ends. The CDR3 spans 12 residues. The CDR3 here is CAGGMWTDTQYF. CDR3 nucleotide sequence: TGTGCCGGAGGGATGTGGACAGATACGCAGTATTTT.

The V call is TRBV5-6, the J call TRBJ2-3, with D hard to call. This CDR3 is 13 amino acids long. V lost 4 bases and J 1 base, leaving 7 bases between the germline ends. Germline-derived CDR1 and CDR2 are SGHDT and YYEEEE. Here the CDR3 reads CASSRTRTDTQYF. Here the CDR3 DNA reads TGTGCCAGCAGCAGGACCCGCACAGATACGCAGTATTTT. The full variable domain, completed using reference TRBV5-6 and TRBJ2-3, is DAGVTQSPTHLIKTRGQQVTLRCSPKSGHDTVSWYQQALGQGPQFIFQYYEEEERQRGNFPDRFSGHQFPNYSSELNVNALLLGDSALYLCASSRTRTDTQYFGPGTRLTVL.

To note about this clone: The same CDR3 can be traced to other DNA sequences in this sample. The chain uses TRBV28 and TRBJ2-5; the match to TRBD2 covers 10 bases. V was pared by 5 bases and J by 1 base, with 1 base of the junction left unmatched. The CDR3 consists of 14 residues. Per the germline V gene, CDR1 is MDHEN and CDR2 is SYDVKM. The DNA for the CDR3 is TGTGCCAGCAGTCGACTAGCGGGCCAAGAGACCCAGTACTTC. Protein sequence: CASSRLAGQETQYF.

The chain recombines TRBV5-4 with TRBJ2-7, with D perhaps TRBD1 or TRBD2 (5 bases each). This CDR3 is 14 amino acids long. V was pared by 0 bases and J by 5 bases, with 12 bases between. Germline V lookup: CDR1 SGHNT, CDR2 YYREEE (reference sequence). CDR3 nucleotides: TGTGCCAGCAGCTTGGCAACGGGGACGGACGAGCAGTACTTC. Its protein product is CASSLATGTDEQYF. The variable domain in full, completed from reference TRBV5-4 and TRBJ2-7, reads ETGVTQSPTHLIKTRGQQVTLRCSSQSGHNTVSWYQQALGQGPQFIFQYYREEENGRGNFPPRFSGLQFPNYSSELNVNALELDDSALYLCASSLATGTDEQYFGPGTRLTVT.

This clone was recorded a few times. The same CDR3 also results from other DNA sequences found in this sample. The CDR3 nucleotides read TGTGCCAGTAGTAGACAGGAGAGCTCCTACGAGCAGTACTTC. Translating gives CASSRQESSYEQYF. The V and J genes are TRBV19 and TRBJ2-7; D may be TRBD1 (6 bases). V was clipped by 4 bases and J by 0 bases, with 10 bases between them. Germline assignment: CDR1 LNHDA and CDR2 SQIVND (reference sequence). The CDR3 extends over 14 amino acids.

The J gene is TRBJ1-2, the V gene TRBV2, with a tentative D call TRBD1 (5 bases). V lost 8 bases and J lost 1, with 23 bases in between. CDR3 length: 17 residues. Germline V gene lookup returns CDR1 SNHLY and CDR2 FYNNEI. CDR3: CASGRSPPRGGNYGYTF. The CDR3 region has the DNA TGTGCCAGCGGCCGCTCCCCGCCGCGGGGGGGTAACTATGGCTACACCTTC.

The J gene is TRBJ2-7, the V gene TRBV2; TRBD2 matches 8 bases. CDR3 length equals 14 residues. The V segment lost 8 bases and the J segment 0 bases; nucleotides outside the gene matches: 6. The V gene's germline CDR1 is SNHLY and CDR2 FYNNEI. CDR3 residues: CASGRRGVSYEQYF. In DNA form, the CDR3 reads TGTGCCAGCGGCCGGCGGGGGGTCTCCTACGAGCAGTACTTC.

V and J are TRBV9 and TRBJ2-1, with 7 positions matching TRBD1. Germline V gene lookup returns CDR1 SGDLS and CDR2 YYNGEE. J lost 0 bases, V lost 4 bases, and 10 bases had no gene match. This CDR3 is 17 amino acids long. CDR3 DNA: TGTGCCAGCAGCCTACGGACAGGCTCAAGCTCCTACAATGAGCAGTTCTTC. This sequence encodes CASSLRTGSSSYNEQFF.

The chain has TRBV10-1 and TRBJ1-4, with 10 bases matching TRBD1. After removal of 6 bases from V and 6 bases from J, the junction contained 4 bases not matched to a gene. The CDR3 spans 14 residues. Per the germline V gene, CDR1 is WNHNN and CDR2 is SYGVQD (reference sequence). This chain's CDR3 is CASSPGTGDEKLFF. The CDR3 nucleotides are TGCGCCAGCAGCCCCGGGACAGGGGATGAAAAACTGTTTTTT.

The chain links TRBV9 to TRBJ1-4, with D perhaps matching TRBD1 (5 bases). V dropped 5 bases and J dropped 0 bases, with 11 bases sitting between them. Germline CDR1 SGDLS, CDR2 YYNGEE. The CDR3 spans 15 residues. CDR3 in amino acids: CASRDTYATNEKLFF. Written as DNA, the CDR3 is TGTGCCAGCAGGGACACCTATGCAACTAATGAAAAACTGTTTTTT.

The chain couples TRBV7-9 to TRBJ2-6; D is unresolved. The CDR3 covers 14 residues. Trimming pared 8 bases from V and 3 bases from J, leaving 11 bases between. CDR1 is SEHNR and CDR2 is FQNEAQ in the germline V gene (reference sequence). The CDR3 spells CASGEIGGANVLTF. As DNA, the CDR3 is TGTGCCAGCGGGGAAATTGGTGGGGCCAACGTCCTGACTTTC.

The chain has TRBV28 and TRBJ2-3; TRBD1 might be the D (5 bases). The germline V and J ends were trimmed by 3 bases and 2 bases, with 12 bases remaining between them. The CDR3 sequence is 15 residues long. CDR1 and CDR2 (germline): MDHEN, SYDVKM. The CDR3 sequence is CASSLGRVTTDTQYF. CDR3 DNA sequence: TGTGCCAGCAGTTTGGGCAGGGTCACCACAGATACGCAGTATTTT. Full variable domain (rest looked up from reference TRBV28 and TRBJ2-3): DVKVTQSSRYLVKRTGEKVFLECVQDMDHENMFWYRQDPGLGLRLIYFSYDVKMKEKGDIPEGYSVSREKKERFSLILESASTNQTSMYLCASSLGRVTTDTQYFGPGTRLTVL.

This clone was seen only once. The chain recombines TRBV7-2 with TRBJ1-2; no clear D. Germline values: CDR1 SGHTA, CDR2 FQGNSA. The CDR3 totals 15 residues. Trimming stripped 1 base from V and 2 bases from J, with 11 bases between. CDR3 amino acids: CASSLEVYQNYGYTF. DNA of the CDR3: TGTGCCAGCAGCTTAGAGGTGTACCAAAACTATGGCTACACCTTC. Drawing the rest from reference TRBV7-2 and TRBJ1-2, the complete variable domain is GAGVSQSPSNKVTEKGKDVELRCDPISGHTALYWYRQSLGQGLEFLIYFQGNSAPDKSGLPSDRFSAERTGGSVSTLTIQRTQQEDSAVYLCASSLEVYQNYGYTFGSGTRLTVV.

This clone has only one observation. CDR3 nucleotide sequence: TGTGCCAGCAGCCAGGGGACGGATACGCAGTATTTT. This sequence encodes CASSQGTDTQYF. This rearrangement joins TRBV6-1 to TRBJ2-3; weak D call: TRBD1 (6 bases). Trimming pared 6 bases from V and 6 bases from J, leaving 10 bases between. The V gene's germline CDR1 is MNHNS and CDR2 SASEGT. This CDR3 spans 12 amino acids.

The genes are TRBV5-8 and TRBJ2-7; no reliable D call. Trimming cost V 0 bases and J 3 bases, with 7 bases left between them. The germline gives CDR1 SGHTS, CDR2 YDEGEE. There are 13 residues in the CDR3. CDR3 bases: TGTGCCAGCAGCTTGGGCGTCCGCTACGAGCAGTACTTC. It is translated as CASSLGVRYEQYF.

The V and J genes are TRBV29-1 and TRBJ2-7, with 13 positions matching TRBD2. Germline V gene sequence: CDR1 SQVTM, CDR2 ANQGSEA. J lost 2 bases, V lost 6 bases, and 7 bases had no gene match. There are 15 residues in the CDR3. The CDR3 protein is CSVDLGLAGTYEQYF. The CDR3, as DNA: TGCAGCGTAGACCTGGGACTAGCGGGAACCTACGAGCAGTACTTC.

As for this clone: The sample has other DNA sequences that encode this CDR3 too. V is TRBV5-1 and J is TRBJ2-7, with TRBD2 matching over 10 bases. The CDR3 has 14 amino acids. The V and J ends lost 4 bases and 2 bases, in that order; junction bases with no gene match: 3. The germline V gene has CDR1 SGHRS and CDR2 YFSETQ. The CDR3 sequence: CASSLLAGAYEQYF. As DNA, the CDR3 is TGCGCCAGCAGCCTTCTAGCGGGGGCCTACGAGCAGTACTTC.

CDR3 protein: CASSLGGGRTNEKLFF. For the CDR3, the DNA is TGTGCCAGCAGCTTAGGGGGGGGGAGAACTAATGAAAAACTGTTTTTT. V and J are TRBV5-4 and TRBJ1-4; perhaps TRBD1 as D (6 bases). The germline gives CDR1 SGHNT, CDR2 YYREEE (reference sequence). V lost 2 bases to trimming and J lost 1 base, with 12 bases between them. The CDR3 is 16 amino acids.